Sequencing of this T cell receptor (beta chain) was carried out in a study of cytomegalovirus exposure and HLA in healthy donors. Overall study findings and caveats: Available immune exposure information was restricted to CMV serostatus only. It was 150 or so TCR beta chains that were listed as cytomegalovirus-associated. A later analysis reportedly identified an Asian-associated ancestry cluster as carrying fewer N-insertions than the approximately 670-donor mean.

The CDR3 loop spans 12 amino acids. V shed 7 bases, J shed 5 bases, and the junction held 5 bases outside the gene matches. Germline V lookup: CDR1 SGHDT, CDR2 YYEEEE. With 60 Vbeta and 13 Jbeta primers, the PCR was carried out. The data were produced by immunoSEQ multiplex PCR, yet TCRdb's version contains in-frame clones alone and is incomplete. With around 44,000 clones in the sample, the ten largest clones hold 6.1%. As for this clone: Antigen unknown.

Material: PBMCs. The rearrangement links TRBV5-6 to TRBJ1-1, with 7 nucleotides matching TRBD1. This TCR derives from a male donor in good health and CMV-seropositive. The CDR3 DNA follows: TGTGCCAGCGATTCAGGGGGAACTGAAGCTTTCTTT. This encodes CASDSGGTEAFF.